These T cell receptor beta chains were read from a single sample in a study of cytomegalovirus exposure and HLA in healthy donors. Sequencing used immunoSEQ multiplex PCR; TCRdb keeps in-frame clones, though not all of them. The data hold 50,000 to 80,000 clones, with 85% to 95% observed a single time. The specimen was PBMCs. Receptor source: a woman aged 18-29 years in good health and CMV-seropositive. Each CDR3 is given with its conserved first and last residue. The D gene is left open where the match is weak. The listing skips clone size in some rows; elsewhere it reads once, few, many or a size class.

CASRLGAAGSPYNEQFF	TGTGCAAGTCGCTTAGGGGCAGCGGGGAGCCCTTACAATGAGCAGTTCTTC	NA	TRBV12-2	TRBJ2-1	NA
CASSPPIGRDTSYEQYF	TGTGCCAGCTCACCACCGATTGGCCGGGACACATCCTACGAGCAGTACTTC	NA	TRBV18	TRBJ2-7	NA
CASSLEAVRAKNEQYF	TGTGCCAGCAGTTTAGAGGCCGTCAGGGCGAAGAACGAGCAGTACTTC	NA	TRBV27	TRBJ2-7	NA
CASTLQEGQSYEQYF	TGTGCCAGCACCCTCCAGGAGGGACAGTCCTACGAGCAGTACTTC	NA	TRBV2	TRBJ2-7	NA
CASSENRGEGENYGYTF	TGTGCCAGCAGCGAAAACAGGGGTGAGGGGGAAAACTATGGCTACACCTTC	NA	TRBV9	TRBJ1-2	TRBD1
CASSILAGGREQYF	TGTGCCAGTAGTATCCTAGCGGGGGGCCGCGAGCAGTACTTC	NA	TRBV19	TRBJ2-7	TRBD2
CASSSGTGVEKLFF	TGTGCCAGCAGCAGCGGGACAGGGGTTGAAAAACTGTTTTTT	NA	TRBV5-4	TRBJ1-4	TRBD1
CASINRGTYEQYF	TGTGCCAGCATTAACCGGGGAACCTACGAGCAGTACTTC	NA	TRBV28	TRBJ2-7	NA
CASSSGDSYEQYF	TGTGCCAGCAGCTCAGGGGACTCCTACGAGCAGTACTTC	NA	TRBV28	TRBJ2-7	NA
CASSPGPSSGGDTQYF	TGCGCCAGCAGCCCTGGGCCCTCTTCAGGGGGAGATACGCAGTATTTT	NA	TRBV5-1	TRBJ2-3	TRBD1
CASSLGAGPSDYGYTF	TGTGCCAGCAGCTTAGGAGCAGGGCCTTCGGACTATGGCTACACCTTC	NA	TRBV7-9	TRBJ1-2	NA
CASSDSGRASGELFF	TGTGCCAGCAGTGATAGCGGGAGGGCGTCTGGGGAGCTGTTTTTT	NA	TRBV6-1	TRBJ2-2	TRBD2
CASSSLGGNTEAFF	TGTGCCAGCAGCTCACTCGGCGGGAACACTGAAGCTTTCTTT	NA	TRBV7-2	TRBJ1-1	NA
CASSHDMLEQYF	TGTGCCAGCAGCCATGACATGTTGGAGCAGTACTTC	NA	TRBV6-5	TRBJ2-7	NA
CASSDMGLAGELIAKNIQYF	TGTGCCAGCAGTGACATGGGACTAGCGGGAGAGTTAATAGCCAAAAACATTCAGTACTTC	NA	TRBV6-1	TRBJ2-4	TRBD2
CASSYSGTTDEKLFF	TGTGCCAGCAGTTACTCTGGCACAACCGATGAAAAACTGTTTTTT	NA	TRBV6-5	TRBJ1-4	NA
CATSGIAGNTQYF	TGTGCCACCAGCGGGATTGCGGGTAATACGCAGTATTTT	NA	TRBV15	TRBJ2-3	NA
CASSQVRSSRSYDTQYF	TGCGCCAGCAGCCAAGTAAGGTCTAGCCGTTCTTATGATACGCAGTATTTT	NA	TRBV4-1	TRBJ2-3	NA
CASSVGTGVSNEKLFF	TGTGCCAGCAGCGTAGGGACAGGGGTTTCTAATGAAAAACTGTTTTTT	NA	TRBV9	TRBJ1-4	TRBD1
CASSVDSTQYF	TGTGCCAGCAGCGTAGATAGCACCCAGTACTTC	NA	TRBV9	TRBJ2-5	NA
CASRDTNQPQHF	TGTGCCAGCCGGGACACAAATCAGCCCCAGCATTTT	NA	TRBV19	TRBJ1-5	NA
CASSLLEASGATWVGEQFF	TGTGCCAGCAGCCTTCTCGAGGCTAGCGGGGCTACCTGGGTCGGTGAGCAGTTCTTC	NA	TRBV9	TRBJ2-1	TRBD2
CASSPGTSGGPPVF	TGTGCCAGCAGCCCCGGGACTAGCGGGGGGCCCCCAGTCTTC	NA	TRBV7-3	TRBJ2-1	TRBD2
CASSLAGSSYEQYF	TGTGCCAGCAGCTTGGCAGGGTCGTCCTACGAGCAGTACTTC	NA	TRBV5-6	TRBJ2-7	NA
CASSPADRPDPIGPQHF	TGTGCCAGCAGTCCCGCCGACAGGCCTGACCCCATCGGGCCCCAGCATTTT	NA	TRBV28	TRBJ1-5	NA
CASSPRQGDHNEQFF	TGTGCCAGCTCTCCGCGACAGGGCGATCACAATGAGCAGTTCTTC	NA	TRBV18	TRBJ2-1	TRBD1
CASRTRGARGYTF	TGTGCCAGCAGGACCAGGGGGGCCCGTGGCTACACCTTC	NA	TRBV28	TRBJ1-2	TRBD1
CASSSVATHEQYF	TGCGCCAGCAGCTCGGTAGCGACACACGAGCAGTACTTC	NA	TRBV5-1	TRBJ2-7	NA
CASSIVYSPNTEAFF	TGTGCCAGTAGTATAGTTTACAGCCCGAACACTGAAGCTTTCTTT	NA	TRBV19	TRBJ1-1	NA
CASSPGGSETQYF	TGTGCCAGCAGCCCGGGGGGTAGCGAGACCCAGTACTTC	NA	TRBV9	TRBJ2-5	TRBD2
CAWSAERTSGGSSQYF	TGTGCCTGGAGTGCAGAACGGACTAGCGGGGGGAGCTCGCAGTATTTT	once	TRBV30	TRBJ2-3	TRBD2
CASSLSTSVSSGYTF	TGTGCCAGCAGTTTGTCGACTTCAGTGTCGTCTGGCTACACCTTC	NA	TRBV28	TRBJ1-2	NA
CSVEDFQGWGYTF	TGCAGCGTTGAAGATTTTCAGGGGTGGGGCTACACCTTC	NA	TRBV29-1	TRBJ1-2	NA
CASSTGGRAYQETQYF	TGTGCCAGCAGTACGGGGGGAAGGGCCTACCAAGAGACCCAGTACTTC	NA	TRBV9	TRBJ2-5	TRBD2
CAISEGQGYTGELFF	TGTGCCATCAGTGAAGGACAGGGTTACACCGGGGAGCTGTTTTTT	NA	TRBV10-3	TRBJ2-2	TRBD1
CASSSGYYVSSYEQYF	TGTGCCAGCAGTTCAGGGTATTATGTTAGCTCCTACGAGCAGTACTTC	NA	TRBV7-8	TRBJ2-7	NA
CASSVAAASNYGYTF	TGTGCCAGCAGCGTAGCGGCGGCCTCTAACTATGGCTACACCTTC	NA	TRBV9	TRBJ1-2	NA
CASSASTGGTEAFF	TGTGCCAGCAGCGCGTCGACAGGGGGCACTGAAGCTTTCTTT	NA	TRBV6-1	TRBJ1-1	TRBD1
CASSSTSGTEQFF	TGTGCCAGCAGCTCGACTAGCGGCACTGAGCAGTTCTTC	NA	TRBV11-2	TRBJ2-1	TRBD2
CASSSSRGADTQYF	TGTGCCAGCAGCTCTAGCAGGGGGGCAGATACGCAGTATTTT	NA	TRBV11-3	TRBJ2-3	NA
CASSDRGRIYEQYF	TGTGCCAGCAGTGACAGGGGGCGGATCTACGAGCAGTACTTC	NA	TRBV27	TRBJ2-7	TRBD1
CASSQDDSKNIQYF	TGCGCCAGCAGCCAAGATGACTCCAAAAACATTCAGTACTTC	NA	TRBV4-3	TRBJ2-4	NA
CASSTPRDLNYEGYTF	TGTGCCAGCTCCACCCCGCGGGACCTAAACTATGAGGGCTACACCTTC	NA	TRBV5-4	TRBJ1-2	NA
CASNIGTSGSFHEQYF	TGCGCCAGCAACATCGGTACTAGCGGGAGTTTCCACGAGCAGTACTTC	NA	TRBV5-1	TRBJ2-7	TRBD2
CASSAGTGGTGELFF	TGTGCCAGCAGCGCCGGGACTGGGGGCACCGGGGAGCTGTTTTTT	once	TRBV9	TRBJ2-2	NA
CATSLGQATNEKLFF	TGTGCCACCAGCCTAGGACAGGCAACTAATGAAAAACTGTTTTTT	NA	TRBV15	TRBJ1-4	TRBD1
CASSPETGVLDQPQHF	TGCGCCAGCAGCCCAGAAACAGGGGTTCTCGATCAGCCCCAGCATTTT	NA	TRBV4-1	TRBJ1-5	TRBD1
CASSSGGGFTEAFF	TGTGCCAGCAGTTCGGGGGGAGGGTTCACTGAAGCTTTCTTT	NA	TRBV5-5	TRBJ1-1	NA
CATAGTRLTDTQYF	TGTGCCACCGCAGGGACTCGTTTAACAGATACGCAGTATTTT	NA	TRBV27	TRBJ2-3	NA
CASSPRGGLPEGRRNTIYF	TGTGCCAGCAGCCCCCGTGGAGGTCTTCCGGAGGGAAGACGAAACACCATATATTTT	NA	TRBV7-9	TRBJ1-3	NA
CSAQGTSPAF	TGCAGTGCGCAGGGGACTAGTCCAGCCTTC	NA	TRBV20-1	TRBJ2-7	TRBD2
CASSQDQPSGLVIHSGANVLTF	TGCGCCAGCAGCCAAGATCAGCCGTCCGGGTTGGTAATACATTCTGGGGCCAACGTCCTGACTTTC	NA	TRBV4-3	TRBJ2-6	NA
CASSQDGTQEQYF	TGCGCCAGCAGCCAAGATGGGACTCAGGAGCAGTACTTC	NA	TRBV4-1	TRBJ2-7	NA
CASSSRQGGYEQYF	TGTGCCAGCAGTTCTCGACAGGGAGGTTACGAGCAGTACTTC	NA	TRBV25-1	TRBJ2-7	NA
CASSRGPGNTGELFF	TGTGCCAGCAGCCGTGGTCCCGGGAACACCGGGGAGCTGTTTTTT	NA	TRBV6-5	TRBJ2-2	NA
CASSPKDSPEAFF	TGTGCCAGCAGCCCAAAAGACAGTCCCGAAGCTTTCTTT	NA	TRBV7-9	TRBJ1-1	NA
CASSLEGTSGGPILETQYF	TGTGCCAGCAGTTTAGAGGGGACTAGCGGGGGGCCCATTCTGGAGACCCAGTACTTC	NA	TRBV27	TRBJ2-5	TRBD2
CASSSPGHYEQYF	TGTGCCAGCAGCTCGCCGGGACACTACGAGCAGTACTTC	NA	TRBV11-2	TRBJ2-7	NA
CASSIFLGQGGAPLHF	TGTGCCAGCAGCATCTTCCTGGGACAGGGAGGAGCGCCCCTCCACTTT	NA	TRBV7-9	TRBJ1-6	TRBD1